This TCR beta chain was sequenced for a study of cytomegalovirus exposure and HLA in healthy donors. V shed 1 base, J shed 7 bases, and the junction held 11 bases outside the gene matches. The CDR3 extends over 16 amino acids. From germline, CDR1 is SGHAT and CDR2 FQNNGV. Researchers ran the PCR with 60 Vbeta and 13 Jbeta primers. Assay used: immunoSEQ multiplex PCR; TCRdb lists only in-frame clones, some missing. The sample contains about 300,000 clones, 86% of which appear only once. This clone appeared a single time. The chain carries TRBV11-2 and TRBJ1-2; 8 bases align to TRBD1. The sample comprised PBMCs. The sequence derives from a middle-aged man in good health and CMV-seropositive. The CDR3 DNA is TGTGCCAGCAGCTTAGTAGGCGGCAGGGGGCGTGGTGGCTACACCTTC. Protein product: CASSLVGGRGRGGYTF. The complete variable domain, with remaining parts taken from reference TRBV11-2 and TRBJ1-2, reads EAGVAQSPRYKIIEKRQSVAFWCNPISGHATLYWYQQILGQGPKLLIQFQNNGVVDDSQLPKDRFSAERLKGVDSTLKIQPAKLEDSAVYLCASSLVGGRGRGGYTFGSGTRLTVV.